This section outlines one T cell receptor beta chain sequence together with its context. This entry comes from a study of blood T cell repertoires in COVID-19. Across the whole study: The analysed material was cDNA or gDNA that came from T cells, B-cell-depleted T cells, or PBMCs.

Clones were sequenced by immunoSEQ multiplex PCR, and TCRdb holds only the in-frame ones, with some missing. The repertoire includes more than 250,000 clones, almost 90% of them detected once, and less than 2% sits in the top ten. Enrolled through a virtual design, the participants were between 18 and 89 years of age and came from 24 US areas. Donors were grouped by their self-reported clinical history. The CDR3 consists of 14 residues. Trimming took off 4 bases at V and 0 bases at J, with 8 bases between the two ends. Germline assignment: CDR1 MRHNA and CDR2 SNTAGT. V usage is TRBV6-4 and J usage is TRBJ2-3; D is unresolved. This clonotype was sampled from a woman under 30 with acute COVID-19. The sample was PBMCs or T cells enriched from blood (not recorded which). CDR3 bases: TGTGCCAGCAGTGTTTCGACTAGCACAGATACGCAGTATTTT. This sequence encodes CASSVSTSTDTQYF.